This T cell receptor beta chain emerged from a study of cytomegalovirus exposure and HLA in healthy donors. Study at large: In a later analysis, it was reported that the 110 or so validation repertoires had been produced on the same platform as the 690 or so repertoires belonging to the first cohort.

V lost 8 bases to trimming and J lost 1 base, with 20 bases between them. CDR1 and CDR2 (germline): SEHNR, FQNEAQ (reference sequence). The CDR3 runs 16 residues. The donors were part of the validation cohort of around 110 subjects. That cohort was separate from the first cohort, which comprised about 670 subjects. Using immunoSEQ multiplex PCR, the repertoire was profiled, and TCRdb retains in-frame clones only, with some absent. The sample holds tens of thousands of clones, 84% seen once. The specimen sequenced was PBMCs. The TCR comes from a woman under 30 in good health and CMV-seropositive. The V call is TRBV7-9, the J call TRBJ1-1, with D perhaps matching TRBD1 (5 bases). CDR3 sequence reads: CASEPPGRVGNTEAFF. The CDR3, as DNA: TGTGCCAGCGAACCCCCAGGGCGAGTAGGGAACACTGAAGCTTTCTTT.